The 22 T cell receptor beta chains below all came from one sample that was sequenced in a study of T cell clones after liver transplantation. Clones were read by immunoSEQ multiplex PCR, and TCRdb kept only the in-frame ones, dropping some. The table shows fewer than 25,000 clones, with roughly 88% occurring only once. Sequences were derived from CD8+ T cells from blood, sampled before liver transplant. All receptors come from a human donor who received a liver transplant.

The CDR3, as DNA: TGTGCCAGTAGTTTTTGGGGGGTGAACACTGAAGCTTTCTTT. Protein sequence: CASSFWGVNTEAFF. This chain uses TRBV19 with TRBJ1-1; possibly TRBD1 for D (5 bases). The V end lost 5 bases, the J end lost 0 bases, and 10 bases lay between the germline ends. CDR1 and CDR2 from the germline V gene are LNHDA and SQIVND (reference sequence). The CDR3 is 14 amino acids.

This clone was seen just once. The chain uses TRBV19 and TRBJ2-7, with 9 bases identical to TRBD2. Germline V lookup: CDR1 LNHDA, CDR2 SQIVND (reference sequence). V was pared by 3 bases and J by 3 bases, with 6 bases of the junction left unmatched. The CDR3 length is 15 residues. The CDR3 loop reads CASSMSLAGLYEQYF. DNA of the CDR3: TGTGCCAGTAGTATGTCCCTAGCGGGACTCTACGAGCAGTACTTC.

The chain recombines TRBV29-1 with TRBJ1-1; 10 bases align to TRBD1. V was pared by 5 bases and J by 7 bases, with 7 bases of the junction left unmatched. The CDR3 extends over 13 amino acids. Germline CDR1 reads SQVTM; CDR2 reads ANQGSEA. In nucleotides, the CDR3 is TGCAGCGTTAAGGGACAGGGGTTTGTTGAAGCTTTCTTT. Translating it yields CSVKGQGFVEAFF. Together with reference TRBV29-1 and TRBJ1-1, the CDR3 gives the full variable domain: SAVISQKPSRDICQRGTSLTIQCQVDSQVTMMFWYRQQPGQSLTLIATANQGSEATYESGFVIDKFPISRPNLTFSTLTVSNMSPEDSSIYLCSVKGQGFVEAFFGQGTRLTVV.

The chain joins TRBV6-5 to TRBJ2-4; D is ambiguous. The V end was cut by 5 bases, the J end by 0 bases, with 11 bases between. Germline values: CDR1 MNHEY, CDR2 SVGAGI. The CDR3 runs to 15 residues. The CDR3 DNA reads as TGTGCCAGCAGTCCTCAGTCTCTAGCCAAAAACATTCAGTACTTC. Translated, it gives CASSPQSLAKNIQYF.

CDR3 nucleotides: TGTGCCAGCAGCTTAGACTCTCGAGTGGCTAGCGGGATCTACAATGAGCAGTTCTTC. This encodes CASSLDSRVASGIYNEQFF. This chain links TRBV7-8 with TRBJ2-1; 9 positions agree with TRBD2. V was clipped by 1 base and J by 3 bases; unmatched bases: 13. The V gene's germline CDR1 is SGHVS and CDR2 FQNEAQ. The CDR3 has 19 amino acids. The variable domain in full, with the rest retrieved from reference TRBV7-8 and TRBJ2-1, is GAGVSQSPRYKVAKRGQDVALRCDPISGHVSLFWYQQALGQGPEFLTYFQNEAQLDKSGLPSDRFFAERPEGSVSTLKIQRTQQEDSAVYLCASSLDSRVASGIYNEQFFGPGTRLTVL.

The V gene is TRBV7-9, the J gene TRBJ2-1, with 11 bases that match TRBD2. Germline V gene data show CDR1 as SEHNR and CDR2 as FQNEAQ (reference sequence). CDR3 size: 16 residues. J lost 1 base, V lost 5 bases, and 4 bases had no gene match. CDR3 in amino acids: CASSGRLAGSYNEQFF. CDR3 nucleotides: TGTGCCAGCAGCGGGAGACTAGCGGGATCCTACAATGAGCAGTTCTTC.

This chain joins TRBV5-6 and TRBJ2-7; D uncertain. The length of the CDR3 is 12 residues. Germline lookup yields CDR1 SGHDT and CDR2 YYEEEE. The ends were cut back, 2 bases at V and 6 bases at J, with 9 bases in the middle. The CDR3 sequence is CASSFTSGEQYF. The CDR3 DNA is TGTGCCAGCAGCTTTACGTCGGGCGAGCAGTACTTC.

The chain couples TRBV28 to TRBJ2-1; no firm D call. Germline V gene lookup returns CDR1 MDHEN and CDR2 SYDVKM. The CDR3 covers 13 residues. The V and J ends lost 6 bases and 3 bases respectively, with 9 bases between them. The CDR3 loop reads CASSPPGYNEQFF. The CDR3 DNA sequence: TGTGCCAGCAGCCCCCCGGGCTACAATGAGCAGTTCTTC.

V and J are TRBV29-1 and TRBJ1-1; D may be TRBD1 (5 bases). Trimming pared 4 bases from V and 2 bases from J, leaving 11 bases between. Germline CDR1 is SQVTM and CDR2 is ANQGSEA. There are 13 residues in the CDR3. The CDR3 is CSVVGEVNTEAFF. Written as DNA, the CDR3 is TGCAGCGTTGTGGGGGAGGTAAACACTGAAGCTTTCTTT. Using reference TRBV29-1 and TRBJ1-1 for the parts outside the CDR3, the full variable domain is SAVISQKPSRDICQRGTSLTIQCQVDSQVTMMFWYRQQPGQSLTLIATANQGSEATYESGFVIDKFPISRPNLTFSTLTVSNMSPEDSSIYLCSVVGEVNTEAFFGQGTRLTVV.

V and J are TRBV25-1 and TRBJ2-7; 8 nucleotides match TRBD2. V was pared by 6 bases and J by 0 bases, with 4 bases of the junction left unmatched. The CDR3 has 14 amino acids. Germline lookup yields CDR1 MGHDK and CDR2 SYGVNS. As DNA, the CDR3 is TGTGCCAGCAGCCCTAGCGGGCGCTCCTACGAGCAGTACTTC. Encoded protein: CASSPSGRSYEQYF.

The chain couples TRBV19 to TRBJ1-1, with a possible D match to TRBD1 (5 bases). The germline V gene has CDR1 LNHDA and CDR2 SQIVND (reference sequence). The CDR3 runs to 14 residues. Trimming left V 6 bases short and J 0 bases short, with 11 bases between. The CDR3 protein is CASRQGPMNTEAFF. DNA for the CDR3: TGTGCCAGTAGGCAGGGCCCTATGAACACTGAAGCTTTCTTT.

V usage is TRBV2 and J usage is TRBJ2-3; either TRBD1 or TRBD2 may fit D (5 bases each). The CDR3 has 14 amino acids. With 4 bases removed from V and 3 bases from J, the gap between germline ends came to 11 bases. CDR1 is SNHLY, CDR2 FYNNEI, per germline. The CDR3 loop reads CASSGGGRTDTQYF. CDR3 coding DNA: TGTGCCAGCAGTGGTGGGGGAAGGACAGATACGCAGTATTTT.

The V call is TRBV4-1, the J call TRBJ2-7; D possibly corresponds to TRBD1 (7 bases). The CDR3 totals 16 residues. Germline lookup yields CDR1 MGHRA and CDR2 YSYEKL. V was trimmed by 4 bases and J by 3 bases, leaving 19 bases between them. CDR3 DNA sequence: TGCGCCAGCAGCCCTCAGGGGGGAGGATTTATCTACGAGCAGTACTTC. As protein: CASSPQGGGFIYEQYF.

This clone was detected once. This chain connects TRBV6-5 to TRBJ2-1; possibly TRBD2 for D (6 bases). The germline gives CDR1 MNHEY, CDR2 SVGAGI. Trimming took 2 bases from V and 0 from J, leaving 11 bases between them. This CDR3 contains 16 residues. For the CDR3, the DNA is TGTGCCAGCAGTTACGATGGGGGGACCTCCTACAATGAGCAGTTCTTC. This translates into CASSYDGGTSYNEQFF.

Regarding this clone: A junction boundary mismatches the germline segment, possibly from a read error. The chain joins TRBV6-6 to TRBJ2-6; D ambiguous. In germline, CDR1 is MNHNY, CDR2 SVGAGI (reference sequence). The CDR3 has 12 amino acids. The DNA for the CDR3 is TGTGCCAGCAGTTCACTCGGCAGGAAGGTAGCTTTC. Translating it yields CASSSLGRKVAF.

This rearrangement joins TRBV4-3 to TRBJ2-7; D unresolved. The CDR3 extends over 14 amino acids. Germline V lookup: CDR1 LGHNA, CDR2 YSLEER. Deletions cut 2 bases from V and 0 bases from J, with 8 bases between. The CDR3 protein is CASSQFLSSYEQYF. Written as DNA, the CDR3 is TGCGCCAGCAGCCAATTCCTTAGCTCCTACGAGCAGTACTTC.

This clone turned up a few times. The chain combines TRBV19 with TRBJ2-7, with no clear D. Per germline, CDR1 LNHDA and CDR2 SQIVND (reference sequence). This CDR3 contains 15 residues. Trimming left V 3 bases short and J 3 bases short, with 15 bases between. This CDR3 is CASSMGLGQFYEQYF. In DNA, the CDR3 is TGTGCCAGTAGTATGGGGTTAGGGCAGTTCTACGAGCAGTACTTC.

The chain recombines TRBV5-6 with TRBJ2-7; D perhaps matches TRBD1 (6 bases). The length of the CDR3 is 15 residues. CDR1 is SGHDT, CDR2 YYEEEE, per germline. V gave up 3 bases and J gave up 2 bases, with 15 bases separating them. In DNA, the CDR3 is TGTGCCAGCAGCTATCCGGACAGACCCACCTACGAGCAGTACTTC. This codes for CASSYPDRPTYEQYF.

The V call is TRBV27, the J call TRBJ2-1; a weak D match, TRBD1 (6 bases). The CDR3 sequence is 14 residues long. Trimming took off 5 bases at V and 9 bases at J, with 17 bases between the two ends. Germline V gene data show CDR1 as MNHEY and CDR2 as SMNVEV (reference sequence). The CDR3 sequence is CASSPGAAQAEQFF. The CDR3 DNA reads TGTGCCAGCAGTCCAGGGGCAGCTCAGGCTGAGCAGTTCTTC.

The chain uses TRBV11-2 and TRBJ1-1; D not certain. V was trimmed by 2 bases and J by 4 bases, leaving 14 bases between them. The CDR3 sequence is 15 residues long. Germline V gene sequence: CDR1 SGHAT, CDR2 FQNNGV. CDR3 DNA sequence: TGTGCCAGCAGCTTAATGGGAGGAGTTGGCACTGAAGCTTTCTTT. It translates to CASSLMGGVGTEAFF. Drawing the rest from reference TRBV11-2 and TRBJ1-1, the complete variable domain is EAGVAQSPRYKIIEKRQSVAFWCNPISGHATLYWYQQILGQGPKLLIQFQNNGVVDDSQLPKDRFSAERLKGVDSTLKIQPAKLEDSAVYLCASSLMGGVGTEAFFGQGTRLTVV.

The rearrangement joins TRBV6-1 to TRBJ2-7; D is uncertain. The CDR3 loop spans 13 amino acids. Looked up from germline, CDR1 is MNHNS and CDR2 is SASEGT. Deletions cut 6 bases from V and 3 bases from J, with 12 bases between. In DNA form, the CDR3 reads TGTGCCAGCAGCAGAGGCAGCCTCTACGAGCAGTACTTC. Its protein is CASSRGSLYEQYF.

V usage is TRBV7-9 and J usage is TRBJ1-1; possibly TRBD1 for D (5 bases). There are 17 residues in the CDR3. The V gene's germline CDR1 is SEHNR and CDR2 FQNEAQ (reference sequence). V was clipped by 0 bases and J by 0 bases, with 14 bases between them. CDR3 DNA: TGTGCCAGCAGCTTAGCCCCGACGACAGAAATGAACACTGAAGCTTTCTTT. Translation gives CASSLAPTTEMNTEAFF. Supplemented by reference TRBV7-9 and TRBJ1-1, the full variable domain reads DTGVSQNPRHKITKRGQNVTFRCDPISEHNRLYWYRQTLGQGPEFLTYFQNEAQLEKSRLLSDRFSAERPKGSFSTLEIQRTEQGDSAMYLCASSLAPTTEMNTEAFFGQGTRLTVV.